This T cell receptor (beta chain) was retrieved from a study of shared clonotypes between healthy human individuals. Overall study context: Participating donors consisted of a couple of women and a few men aged 18 to 49.

Clones were sequenced by immunoSEQ multiplex PCR, and TCRdb holds only the in-frame ones, with some missing. The repertoire has approximately 1,000,000 clones, around 78% of them found once; the top ten carry 0.52%. V lost 4 bases, J lost 4 bases, and 5 bases stayed unmatched. CDR3 length: 17 residues. Germline CDR1 SGHTA, CDR2 FQGNSA. The chain couples TRBV7-2 to TRBJ2-1; 15 bases match TRBD2. The source is a man aged 18 to 30 in good health. Some clones in this sample may be carry-over from other donors' samples. Sequencing was carried out using memory CD4+ T cells from PBMCs. As for subset: CD45RA-negative fraction. The CDR3 sequence: CASSSGLAGGGYNEQFF. The CDR3 region has the DNA TGTGCCAGCAGCTCCGGACTAGCGGGAGGGGGGTACAATGAGCAGTTCTTC.